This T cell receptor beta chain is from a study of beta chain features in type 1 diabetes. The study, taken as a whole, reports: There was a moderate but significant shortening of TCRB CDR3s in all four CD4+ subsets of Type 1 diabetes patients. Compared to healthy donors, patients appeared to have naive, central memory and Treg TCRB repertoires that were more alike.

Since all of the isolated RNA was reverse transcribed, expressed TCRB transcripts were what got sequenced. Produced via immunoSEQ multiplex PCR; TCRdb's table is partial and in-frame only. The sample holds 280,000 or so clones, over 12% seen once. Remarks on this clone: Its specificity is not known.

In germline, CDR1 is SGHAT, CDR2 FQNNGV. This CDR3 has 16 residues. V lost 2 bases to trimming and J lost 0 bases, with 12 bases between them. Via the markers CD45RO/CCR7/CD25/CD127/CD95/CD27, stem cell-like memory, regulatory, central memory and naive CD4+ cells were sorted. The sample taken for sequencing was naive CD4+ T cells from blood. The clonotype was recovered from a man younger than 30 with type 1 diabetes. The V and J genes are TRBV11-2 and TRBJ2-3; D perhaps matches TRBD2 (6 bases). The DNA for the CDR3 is TGTGCCAGCAGCTTACGAGGCGGGATTAGCACAGATACGCAGTATTTT. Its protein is CASSLRGGISTDTQYF.